Listed below are T cell receptor beta chains from one sample, sequenced in a study of beta chain features in type 1 diabetes. Method: immunoSEQ multiplex PCR; TCRdb's copy keeps in-frame clones and lacks some. The table has some 410,000 clones, over 11% seen once. The sequenced sample was naive CD4+ T cells from blood. These TCRs come from a young man in good health. Each CDR3 is given with its conserved first and last residue. The D gene is left open where the match is weak. Size tells how often a clone was seen (once, few, many) or the class of an expanded clone, and some rows leave it out.

size: few; J: TRBJ2-5; V: TRBV5-1; D: TRBD2; DNA: TGCGCCAGCAGCTTGGGCTCGACTAGCGGGAGACAAGAGACCCAGTACTTC; CDR3: CASSLGSTSGRQETQYF
size: -; J: TRBJ2-5; V: TRBV30; D: -; DNA: TGTGCCTGCCGAGATTATCAGACCCAGTACTTC; CDR3: CACRDYQTQYF
size: few; J: TRBJ2-3; V: TRBV18; D: TRBD1; DNA: TGTGCCAGCTCACCAATTCGGACAGGGCGACCTAGCACAGATACGCAGTATTTT; CDR3: CASSPIRTGRPSTDTQYF
size: -; J: TRBJ2-1; V: TRBV4-3; D: -; DNA: TGCGCCAGCAAGAGGCAGGGTGGAGTGAATGAGCAGTTCTTC; CDR3: CASKRQGGVNEQFF
size: -; J: TRBJ1-5; V: TRBV6-6; D: TRBD1; DNA: TGTGCCAGCAGTCCAGGACAGGGCGCTCAGCCCCAGCATTTT; CDR3: CASSPGQGAQPQHF
size: few; J: TRBJ2-2; V: TRBV2; D: -; DNA: TGTGCCAGCACTCAGACCCAGAGTGGTATCGGGGAGCTGTTTTTT; CDR3: CASTQTQSGIGELFF
size: many; J: TRBJ1-2; V: TRBV29-1; D: -; DNA: TGCAGCATAGGGACCCCACCTAACTATGGCTACACCTTC; CDR3: CSIGTPPNYGYTF
size: -; J: TRBJ2-7; V: TRBV6-5; D: -; DNA: TGTGCCAGCAGTTACTCGATATTTGGAAGCTCCTACGAGCAGTACTTC; CDR3: CASSYSIFGSSYEQYF
size: -; J: TRBJ2-3; V: TRBV15; D: -; DNA: TGTGCCACCAGCCCAGGGTACAGCACAGATACGCAGTATTTT; CDR3: CATSPGYSTDTQYF
size: -; J: TRBJ1-5; V: TRBV7-9; D: -; DNA: TGTGCCAGCAGCGCCATACATGGTCAGCCCCAGCATTTT; CDR3: CASSAIHGQPQHF
size: -; J: TRBJ2-5; V: TRBV2; D: -; DNA: TGTGCCTCAGCGCCCCGGGAGACCCAGTACTTC; CDR3: CASAPRETQYF
size: -; J: TRBJ2-1; V: TRBV5-1; D: -; DNA: TGCGCCAGCAGCTTGTGGGGGAGCTCCTACAATGAGCAGTTCTTC; CDR3: CASSLWGSSYNEQFF
size: few; J: TRBJ1-1; V: TRBV29-1; D: -; DNA: TGCAGCGTTGTGGGTCAGCTGAACACTGAAGCTTTCTTT; CDR3: CSVVGQLNTEAFF
size: -; J: TRBJ1-2; V: TRBV30; D: -; DNA: TGTGCCTGGAGTGGACAGGAGATCTATGGCTACACCTTC; CDR3: CAWSGQEIYGYTF
size: -; J: TRBJ1-2; V: TRBV6-5; D: -; DNA: TGTGCCAGCAGTTACTCAAACCGGGACCTAGGTGGAACCTTC; CDR3: CASSYSNRDLGGTF
size: -; J: TRBJ2-1; V: TRBV5-4; D: TRBD1; DNA: TGTGCCAGCAGCATCGGACAGGGCGTGGGGTACAATGAGCAGTTCTTC; CDR3: CASSIGQGVGYNEQFF
size: -; J: TRBJ2-5; V: TRBV7-2; D: -; DNA: TGTGCCAGCAGCTTATCTGGGACCGGGGATTTGGGGTACTTC; CDR3: CASSLSGTGDLGYF
size: -; J: TRBJ1-1; V: TRBV7-2; D: -; DNA: TGTGCCAGCAGCTCAGGGTGGGCCACTGAAGCTTTCTTT; CDR3: CASSSGWATEAFF
size: few; J: TRBJ1-2; V: TRBV10-3; D: -; DNA: TGTGCCATCAGTGACACTTACGGGCCCACCTTCTTC; CDR3: CAISDTYGPTFF
size: few; J: TRBJ2-2; V: TRBV30; D: -; DNA: TGTGCCTGGTCCACCGGGACTTTGAACGGGGAGCTGTTTTTT; CDR3: CAWSTGTLNGELFF
size: -; J: TRBJ2-3; V: TRBV5-4; D: TRBD2; DNA: TGTGCCAGCACTAGCGGGACAAACACAGATACGCAGTATTTT; CDR3: CASTSGTNTDTQYF
size: -; J: TRBJ2-2; V: TRBV5-6; D: TRBD2; DNA: TGTGCCAGCAGCATTAGCGGGATGGCCGGGGAGCTGTTTTTT; CDR3: CASSISGMAGELFF
size: few; J: TRBJ2-3; V: TRBV7-2; D: -; DNA: TGTGCCAGCAGCTCAGACCGGAGCACAGATACGCAGTATTTT; CDR3: CASSSDRSTDTQYF
size: -; J: TRBJ1-1; V: TRBV19; D: -; DNA: TGTGCCAGTAGTAGGGCCACTGAAGCTTTCTTT; CDR3: CASSRATEAFF
size: -; J: TRBJ1-2; V: TRBV7-2; D: TRBD1; DNA: TGTGCCAGCAGCTTGACAGGGGGTGGCTACACCTTC; CDR3: CASSLTGGGYTF
size: -; J: TRBJ2-4; V: TRBV2; D: -; DNA: TGTGCCAGCAGGTGGGGGCTAGCCAAAAACATTCAGTACTTC; CDR3: CASRWGLAKNIQYF
size: -; J: TRBJ2-5; V: TRBV7-2; D: TRBD2; DNA: TGTGCCAGCAGCACTAGCGGGGGGCCCCAAGAGACCCAGTACTTC; CDR3: CASSTSGGPQETQYF
size: -; J: TRBJ1-2; V: TRBV18; D: -; DNA: TGTGCCAGCTCACCACGGGAATTAGATGGCTACACCTTC; CDR3: CASSPRELDGYTF
size: -; J: TRBJ1-2; V: TRBV5-6; D: -; DNA: TGTGCCAGCAGCTTGGACAGATCGTTTGGTGGCTACACCTTC; CDR3: CASSLDRSFGGYTF
size: few; J: TRBJ2-5; V: TRBV10-2; D: TRBD2; DNA: TGCGCCAGCGGACGGCGGGAGGCAGAGACCCAGTACTTC; CDR3: CASGRREAETQYF
size: few; J: TRBJ2-3; V: TRBV29-1; D: -; DNA: TGCAGCGTTGTCTACAGGGCGCGGACAGATACGCAGTATTTT; CDR3: CSVVYRARTDTQYF
size: -; J: TRBJ2-3; V: TRBV7-2; D: -; DNA: TGTGCCAGCAAACCAGAGTTCGGGTCAGATACGCAGTATTTT; CDR3: CASKPEFGSDTQYF